This T cell receptor (beta chain) was sequenced in a study of neurological immune-mediated disorders. Study details: There were around 34 multiple sclerosis patients. Of these, some 31 had relapsing-remitting MS and 3 had secondary progressive MS.

This clonotype has at least ten counts. The cDNA came from 5'RACE, which used 10-nucleotide random UMIs. TCRdb re-called the 5' RACE reads with MiXCR, one entry per CDR3 protein. The data hold about 50,000 distinct CDR3 sequences, with roughly 3% observed a single time. The V end was cut by 3 bases, the J end by 1 base, with 22 bases between. This CDR3 is built from 18 residues. Germline values: CDR1 DFQATT, CDR2 SNEGSKA (reference sequence). What was sequenced was PBMCs. The receptor's source is a woman aged 45-59 years with multiple sclerosis. The rearrangement joins TRBV20-1 to TRBJ1-5, with D possibly TRBD1 on 6 matching bases. Here the CDR3 reads CSASNGGRVKASNQPQHF. DNA for the CDR3: TGCAGTGCTAGCAACGGGGGCCGGGTCAAGGCGAGCAATCAGCCCCAGCATTTT.